Here is one T cell receptor beta chain with its context. Antigen: not known. The study enrolled patients aged 18 to 65 with newly diagnosed hyperthyroidism of under 2 months' duration. Those patients with uncontrolled infection, other autoimmune disease, pregnancy or lactation were excluded. It was RNA transcripts that yielded the amplified TCR beta CDR3 regions. A set of HTBI primers served as the primers for a first-round RT-PCR of the TCR CDR3. TCRdb re-called the multiplex PCR reads with MiXCR, one entry per CDR3 protein. The sample carries almost 600,000 distinct CDR3 sequences, around 13% recorded once. This sample is part of a study of T cells in Graves' hyperthyroidism and ophthalmopathy. General observations from the study: Ophthalmopathy stood apart from stable hyperthyroidism in a 13 V-J model.

There are 13 residues in the CDR3. CDR1 and CDR2 (germline): SEHNR, FQNEAQ (reference sequence). Losses at the gene ends were 5 bases for V and 7 bases for J; bases not matched to a gene: 5. The sequenced material came from blood. The chain recombines TRBV7-9 with TRBJ1-5, with TRBD1 matching over 7 bases. The source of this sequence is a woman younger than 45 with Graves' hyperthyroidism that later progressed to Graves' ophthalmopathy. CDR3 DNA sequence: TGTGCCAGCAGCACCCGGACAGGACAGCCCCAGCATTTT. Its protein product is CASSTRTGQPQHF.